This T cell receptor beta chain was obtained from a study of regulatory T cells in long-lasting Graves disease. In the study overall: For under 3 months, newly diagnosed Graves' patients had been taking antithyroid drugs.

Described time point: newly diagnosed GD, antithyroid drugs for less than 3 months. PBMC RNA was the source of the TCR library. iRepertoire HTBI primers and Arm-PCR of CDR3 regions built TCR beta libraries. Each CDR3 protein gets one entry after TCRdb re-called the multiplex PCR reads with MiXCR. The data contain about 540,000 distinct CDR3 sequences, around an eighth of them singletons. These records were also assigned to another study, of T cells in Graves' hyperthyroidism and ophthalmopathy.

Source: peripheral blood mononuclear cells (PBMCs), taken at new diagnosis, from a patient treated with antithyroid drugs. The sequence was collected from a man aged 30 to 45 with Graves disease.

The CDR3 nucleotides read TGCAGTGCAACCCGATCGGGGATGGGGACTGAAGCTTTCTTT. It yields the protein CSATRSGMGTEAFF. The J gene is TRBJ1-1, the V gene TRBV20-1; unclear D gene. Germline V gene data show CDR1 as DFQATT and CDR2 as SNEGSKA (reference sequence). The CDR3 spans 14 residues. V was pared by 6 bases and J by 5 bases, with 19 bases between.